The 21 T cell receptor beta chains below were found in one sample sequenced in a study of control samples from healthy donors and cancer patients. The assay was immunoSEQ multiplex PCR, and TCRdb's table has in-frame clones only and misses some. The data contain around 55,000 clones, 95% to 96% of them singletons. The sample was blood. These receptors were taken from a woman aged 18-35 years in good health.

The rearrangement links TRBV5-1 to TRBJ1-1; the match to TRBD1 covers 9 bases. The CDR3 runs to 14 residues. Germline values: CDR1 SGHRS, CDR2 YFSETQ. J gave up 1 base and V 6 bases, and 4 bases lay outside the gene matches. CDR3: CASTGTGKNTEAFF. The CDR3 region has the DNA TGCGCCAGCACCGGGACAGGGAAGAACACTGAAGCTTTCTTT.

V gene TRBV5-1 combines with J gene TRBJ2-5; a possible D gene is TRBD2 (6 bases). The V end was cut by 4 bases, the J end by 2 bases, with 18 bases between. Germline-derived CDR1 and CDR2 are SGHRS and YFSETQ. The length of the CDR3 is 16 residues. The DNA for the CDR3 is TGCGCCAGCAGCCTCTGGACTATCTCAGCACAAGAGACCCAGTACTTC. This translates into CASSLWTISAQETQYF.

This chain links TRBV19 with TRBJ1-5, with D possibly matching TRBD1 (5 bases). The germline V gene encodes CDR1 LNHDA and CDR2 SQIVND (reference sequence). The CDR3 runs 15 residues. The V and J ends lost 4 bases and 5 bases respectively, with 15 bases between them. The DNA of the CDR3 is TGTGCCAGTAGTACCTCAGGGAGTAAGGATCAGCCCCAGCATTTT. It is translated as CASSTSGSKDQPQHF.

The gene calls are TRBV6-5 and TRBJ1-6; unclear D gene. Trimming stripped 0 bases from V and 7 bases from J, with 10 bases between. The CDR3 spans 15 residues. Looked up from germline, CDR1 is MNHEY and CDR2 is SVGAGI. The CDR3 region has the DNA TGTGCCAGCAGTTACTCGGGTAGGGAAAATTCACCCCTCCACTTT. This sequence encodes CASSYSGRENSPLHF.

The genes are TRBV27 and TRBJ1-4; 7 bases align to TRBD1. The CDR3 extends over 15 amino acids. The germline V gene has CDR1 MNHEY and CDR2 SMNVEV (reference sequence). Trimming cost V 6 bases and J 12 bases; bases outside gene matches: 16. The DNA for the CDR3 is TGTGCCAGCAGCAGCCGGGACAGAAGTTCGGGGGAACTGTTTTTT. Translated: CASSSRDRSSGELFF. The variable domain in full, completed from reference TRBV27 and TRBJ1-4, reads EAQVTQNPRYLITVTGKKLTVTCSQNMNHEYMSWYRQDPGLGLRQIYYSMNVEVTDKGDVPEGYKVSRKEKRNFPLILESPSPNQTSLYFCASSSRDRSSGELFFGSGTQLSVL.

V usage is TRBV28 and J usage is TRBJ1-2; TRBD1 agrees at 7 bases. This CDR3 spans 14 amino acids. Trimming at V came to 3 bases and at J to 4 bases, leaving 5 bases not matched to a gene. The V gene's germline CDR1 is MDHEN and CDR2 SYDVKM. Written as DNA, the CDR3 is TGTGCCAGCAGTTTGACAGGGCGCGGCTATGGCTACACCTTC. Protein sequence: CASSLTGRGYGYTF.

This clone was detected a few times. V is TRBV18 and J is TRBJ2-5; 10 bases align to TRBD2. V was pared by 5 bases and J by 6 bases, with 9 bases of the junction left unmatched. Germline V gene lookup returns CDR1 KGHSH and CDR2 LQKENI. The length of the CDR3 is 15 residues. CDR3 bases: TGTGCCAGCTCAACTGGGGTGACTAGCGGGCAGACCCAGTACTTC. This translates into CASSTGVTSGQTQYF.

This clone was detected only a few times. This chain connects TRBV7-9 to TRBJ1-6; a possible D gene is TRBD1 (5 bases). The CDR3 has 13 amino acids. The V end lost 2 bases, the J end lost 8 bases, and 7 bases lay between the germline ends. Germline-derived CDR1 and CDR2 are SEHNR and FQNEAQ (reference sequence). DNA of the CDR3: TGTGCCAGCAGCTTAACACAGGATTCACCCCTCCACTTT. Residues: CASSLTQDSPLHF.

The rearrangement joins TRBV29-1 to TRBJ1-1, with D unclear. Trimming removed 6 bases from V and 7 bases from J, with 18 bases in between. There are 13 residues in the CDR3. Germline loops: CDR1 SQVTM, CDR2 ANQGSEA. CDR3 sequence reads: CSVQIREPIEAFF. The DNA for the CDR3 is TGCAGCGTCCAAATTAGAGAGCCTATTGAAGCTTTCTTT. The whole variable domain, remainder taken from reference TRBV29-1 and TRBJ1-1, is SAVISQKPSRDICQRGTSLTIQCQVDSQVTMMFWYRQQPGQSLTLIATANQGSEATYESGFVIDKFPISRPNLTFSTLTVSNMSPEDSSIYLCSVQIREPIEAFFGQGTRLTVV.

V is TRBV6-5 and J is TRBJ1-1; possible D gene TRBD1, 5 bases. Trimming left V 7 bases short and J 6 bases short, with 12 bases between. The CDR3 extends over 12 amino acids. Looked up from germline, CDR1 is MNHEY and CDR2 is SVGAGI. This CDR3 reads CASTAGRAEAFF. DNA of the CDR3: TGTGCCAGCACAGCAGGGCGTGCTGAAGCTTTCTTT.

The J gene is TRBJ1-1, the V gene TRBV2; D may be TRBD1 (6 bases). The CDR3 is 15 residues long. Trimming pared 6 bases from V and 0 bases from J, leaving 14 bases between. Germline V gene lookup returns CDR1 SNHLY and CDR2 FYNNEI. Here the CDR3 reads CASRLDRAMNTEAFF. As DNA, the CDR3 is TGTGCCAGCAGGTTGGACAGAGCTATGAACACTGAAGCTTTCTTT.

This clone was found once. The V gene is TRBV6-6, the J gene TRBJ1-5; possibly TRBD1 for D (5 bases). The CDR3 has 14 residues. The germline V gene encodes CDR1 MNHNY and CDR2 SVGAGI (reference sequence). V shed 7 bases and J shed 0 bases, with 10 bases lying between them. The CDR3 reads CASTRDGSNQPQHF. For the CDR3, the DNA is TGTGCCAGCACCCGGGACGGTAGCAATCAGCCCCAGCATTTT.

The chain recombines TRBV5-1 with TRBJ1-2; TRBD1 aligns across 7 bases. The CDR3 extends over 14 amino acids. J gave up 7 bases and V 4 bases, and 10 bases lay outside the gene matches. In germline, CDR1 is SGHRS, CDR2 YFSETQ. CDR3 region: CASSPSTGSSGYTF. The CDR3 nucleotides are TGCGCCAGCAGCCCATCGACAGGGTCTTCTGGCTACACCTTC.

The chain links TRBV14 to TRBJ2-7; D is possibly TRBD1 (5 bases). V lost 4 bases to trimming and J lost 0 bases, with 10 bases between them. The CDR3 covers 14 residues. CDR1 is SGHDN and CDR2 is FVKESK in the germline V gene. CDR3 loop: CASSPWTNSYEQYF. The CDR3 nucleotides are TGTGCCAGCAGCCCCTGGACAAACTCCTACGAGCAGTACTTC.

This clone has just one count. The chain has TRBV28 and TRBJ1-5; 9 nucleotides line up with TRBD1. CDR3 length: 15 residues. The germline gives CDR1 MDHEN, CDR2 SYDVKM. The V gene end was trimmed by 4 bases and the J gene end by 5 bases; junction bases not matched to a gene: 6. The CDR3 region has the DNA TGTGCCAGCAGTTCGCTCCGGGACAGGGATCAGCCCCAGCATTTT. Amino acid sequence: CASSSLRDRDQPQHF. The full variable domain, with the rest looked up from reference TRBV28 and TRBJ1-5, is DVKVTQSSRYLVKRTGEKVFLECVQDMDHENMFWYRQDPGLGLRLIYFSYDVKMKEKGDIPEGYSVSREKKERFSLILESASTNQTSMYLCASSSLRDRDQPQHFGDGTRLSIL.

V is TRBV27 and J is TRBJ1-6; the D gene is possibly TRBD1 (6 bases). V was cut by 8 bases and J by 7 bases, with 18 bases left in between. Germline loops: CDR1 MNHEY, CDR2 SMNVEV (reference sequence). CDR3 length equals 15 residues. The CDR3 here is CASGQSGVRNSPLHF. CDR3 DNA sequence: TGTGCCAGCGGTCAATCAGGGGTTCGGAATTCACCCCTCCACTTT.

J is TRBJ1-2 and V is TRBV15; TRBD1 aligns across 10 bases. Trimming at V came to 3 bases and at J to 7 bases, leaving 11 bases not matched to a gene. The CDR3 sequence is 16 residues long. Germline lookup yields CDR1 LNHNV and CDR2 YYDKDF (reference sequence). The CDR3 protein is CATSRSSPGQGFGYTF. The CDR3 DNA is TGTGCCACCAGCAGGAGTTCCCCGGGACAGGGGTTTGGCTACACCTTC.

In its sample, this clone was seen a few times. The V and J genes are TRBV11-2 and TRBJ2-3; D unclear. There are 14 residues in the CDR3. V lost 5 bases, J lost 1 base, and 10 bases lay in between. Per germline, CDR1 SGHAT and CDR2 FQNNGV. The CDR3 DNA follows: TGTGCCAGCAGCGCCCAGGTCGGCACAGATACGCAGTATTTT. Protein: CASSAQVGTDTQYF.

J is TRBJ2-2 and V is TRBV6-5, with 7 bases matching TRBD1. With V trimmed by 0 bases and J by 7 bases, 8 bases remained unmatched. Germline CDR1 reads MNHEY; CDR2 reads SVGAGI. This CDR3 comprises 16 residues. CDR3: CASSYSRQGLGGELFF. CDR3 bases: TGTGCCAGCAGTTACTCTCGACAGGGCTTAGGCGGGGAGCTGTTTTTT.

The chain has TRBV5-1 and TRBJ1-1; 9 bases are shared with TRBD1. CDR1 and CDR2 from the germline V gene are SGHRS and YFSETQ. J lost 6 bases, V lost 4 bases, and 10 bases had no gene match. CDR3 length: 15 amino acids. The CDR3 bases are TGCGCCAGCAGCCGGGAGGGACAGGGTGGCCCTGAAGCTTTCTTT. It yields the protein CASSREGQGGPEAFF. The entire variable domain, with the rest obtained from reference TRBV5-1 and TRBJ1-1, is as follows: KAGVTQTPRYLIKTRGQQVTLSCSPISGHRSVSWYQQTPGQGLQFLFEYFSETQRNKGNFPGRFSGRQFSNSRSEMNVSTLELGDSALYLCASSREGQGGPEAFFGQGTRLTVV.

The chain joins TRBV3-1 (or the pseudogene TRBV3-2) to TRBJ1-5; D uncertain. This CDR3 has 13 residues. Trimming cost V 0 bases and J 7 bases, with 7 bases left between them. CDR1 and CDR2 from the germline V gene are LGHDT and YNNKEL (reference sequence). In DNA form, the CDR3 reads TGTGCCAGCAGCCAAGATAGGTTACAGCCCCAGCATTTT. It encodes CASSQDRLQPQHF.